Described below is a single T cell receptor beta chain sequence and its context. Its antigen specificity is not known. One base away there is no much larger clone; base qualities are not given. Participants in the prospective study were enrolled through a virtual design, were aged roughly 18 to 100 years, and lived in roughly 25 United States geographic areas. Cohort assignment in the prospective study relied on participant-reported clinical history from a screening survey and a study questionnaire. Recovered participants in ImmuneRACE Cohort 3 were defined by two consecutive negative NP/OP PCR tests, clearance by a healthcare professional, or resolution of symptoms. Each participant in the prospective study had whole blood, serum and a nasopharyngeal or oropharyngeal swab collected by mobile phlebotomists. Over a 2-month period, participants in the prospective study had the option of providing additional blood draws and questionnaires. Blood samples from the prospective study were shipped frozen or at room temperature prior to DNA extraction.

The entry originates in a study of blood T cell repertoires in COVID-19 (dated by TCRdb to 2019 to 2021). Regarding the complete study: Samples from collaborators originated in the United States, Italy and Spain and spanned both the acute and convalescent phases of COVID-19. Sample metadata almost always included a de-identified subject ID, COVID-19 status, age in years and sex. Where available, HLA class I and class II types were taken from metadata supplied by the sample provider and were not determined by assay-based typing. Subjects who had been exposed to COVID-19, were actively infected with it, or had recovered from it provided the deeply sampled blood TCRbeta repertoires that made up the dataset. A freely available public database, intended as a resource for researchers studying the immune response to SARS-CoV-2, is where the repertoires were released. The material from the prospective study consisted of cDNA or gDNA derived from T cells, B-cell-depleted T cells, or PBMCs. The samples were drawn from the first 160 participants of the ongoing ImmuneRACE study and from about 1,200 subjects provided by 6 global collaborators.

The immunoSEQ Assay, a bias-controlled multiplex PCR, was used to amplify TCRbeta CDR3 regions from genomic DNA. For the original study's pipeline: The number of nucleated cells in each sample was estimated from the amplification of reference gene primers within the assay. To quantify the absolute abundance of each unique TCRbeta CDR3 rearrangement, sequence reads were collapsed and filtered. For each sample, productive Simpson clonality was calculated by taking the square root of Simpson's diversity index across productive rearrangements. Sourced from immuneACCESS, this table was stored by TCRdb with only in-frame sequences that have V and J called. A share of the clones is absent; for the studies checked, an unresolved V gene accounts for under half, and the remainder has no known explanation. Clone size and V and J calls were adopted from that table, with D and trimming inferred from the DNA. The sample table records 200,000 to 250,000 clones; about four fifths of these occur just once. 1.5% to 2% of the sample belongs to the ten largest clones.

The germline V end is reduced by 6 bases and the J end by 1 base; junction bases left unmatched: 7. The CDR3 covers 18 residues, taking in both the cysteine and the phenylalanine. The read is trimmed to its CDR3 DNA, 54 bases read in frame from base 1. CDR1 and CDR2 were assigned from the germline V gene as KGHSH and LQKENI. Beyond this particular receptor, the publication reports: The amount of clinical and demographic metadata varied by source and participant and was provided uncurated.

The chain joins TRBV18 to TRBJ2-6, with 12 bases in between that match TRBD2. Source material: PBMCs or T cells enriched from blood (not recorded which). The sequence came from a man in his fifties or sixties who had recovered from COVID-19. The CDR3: CASSTSGGPTSGANVLTF. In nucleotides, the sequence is TGTGCCAGCTCTACTAGCGGGGGGCCAACGTCTGGGGCCAACGTCCTGACTTTC. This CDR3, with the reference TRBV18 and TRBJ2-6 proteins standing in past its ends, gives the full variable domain NAGVMQNPRHLVRRRGQEARLRCSPMKGHSHVYWYRQLPEEGLKFMVYLQKENIIDESGMPKERFSAEFPKEGPSILRIQQVVRGDSAAYFCASSTSGGPTSGANVLTFGAGSRLTVL.